These T cell receptor beta chains were read from a single sample in a study of T cell repertoires in cytomegalovirus infection. MiXCR was run by TCRdb on the reads, yielding one entry per CDR3 protein. This table holds 450,000 to 600,000 distinct CDR3 sequences, about 11% found once. Sample: PBMCs. All receptors come from a human donor in good health (CMV status not recorded). Some clones in this sample may be carry-over from other donors' samples. The CDR3 runs from the conserved cysteine through the conserved F or W. The D gene is left open where the match is weak. Where a row states a size, it is once, few, many or the class of an expanded clone; other rows omit it.

d_call | clone_size | j_call | cdr3_length | v_call | cdr3_aa | cdr3_nt
TRBD2 | many | TRBJ2-3 | 16 | TRBV7-9 | CASSFAQREGGDTQYF | TGTGCCAGCAGCTTTGCCCAGCGGGAGGGTGGAGATACGCAGTATTTT
TRBD2 | few | TRBJ2-1 | 13 | TRBV20-1 | CSLTSGGVYEQFF | TGCAGCCTTACTAGCGGGGGTGTCTATGAGCAGTTCTTC
TRBD2 | many | TRBJ2-3 | 16 | TRBV4-1 | CASSQGLAGSTDTQYF | TGCGCCAGCAGCCAAGGGCTAGCGGGGAGCACAGATACGCAGTATTTT
- | many | TRBJ1-5 | 14 | TRBV2 | CASSGAQALWVQHF | TGTGCCAGCAGTGGAGCACAGGCTTTGTGGGTCCAGCATTTT
TRBD1 | many | TRBJ1-1 | 15 | TRBV20-1 | CSARANDRVGTEAFF | TGCAGTGCTAGAGCCAATGACAGGGTAGGCACTGAAGCTTTCTTT
TRBD1 | many | TRBJ2-1 | 14 | TRBV7-2 | CASSTPGQYNEQFF | TGTGCCAGCAGCACCCCGGGACAGTACAATGAGCAGTTCTTC
- | many | TRBJ2-1 | 13 | TRBV7-9 | CASSSPGHNEQFF | TGTGCCAGCAGCTCACCGGGACACAATGAGCAGTTCTTC
- | many | TRBJ2-3 | 13 | TRBV4-2 | CASSPGLPDTQYF | TGTGCCAGCAGCCCTGGACTACCCGATACGCAGTATTTT
TRBD2 | few | TRBJ2-1 | 16 | TRBV24-1 | CATSDPGLAGVAEQFF | TGTGCCACCAGTGACCCGGGACTAGCGGGAGTGGCTGAGCAGTTCTTC
- | many | TRBJ1-2 | 14 | TRBV19 | CASISSGKYYGYTF | TGTGCCAGTATTTCGTCGGGCAAGTACTATGGCTACACCTTC
- | few | TRBJ2-3 | 12 | TRBV4-1 | CASSQEGVTQYF | TGCGCCAGCAGCCAAGAGGGGGTAACGCAGTATTTT
TRBD1 | few | TRBJ1-1 | 13 | TRBV29-1 | CSVRDSPGSEAFF | TGCAGCGTTCGGGACAGCCCAGGAAGTGAAGCTTTCTTT
- | many | TRBJ1-6 | 14 | TRBV7-2 | CASSLNPRYSPLHF | TGTGCCAGCAGCCTGAACCCCAGGTATTCACCCCTCCACTTT
TRBD2 | - | TRBJ2-1 | 15 | TRBV5-4 | CASSLIGDSGNEQFF | TGTGCCAGCAGCTTAATAGGAGATAGCGGGAATGAGCAGTTCTTC
TRBD2 | few | TRBJ2-2 | 15 | TRBV12-3/TRBV12-4 | CASSYSGGGTRELFF | TGTGCCAGCAGTTATTCTGGGGGGGGGACTCGGGAGCTGTTTTTT
- | many | TRBJ1-2 | 13 | TRBV15 | CATSRDPAYGYTF | TGTGCCACCAGCAGAGATCCGGCTTATGGCTACACCTTC
- | many | TRBJ2-3 | 13 | TRBV10-3 | CAISPRDTDTQYF | TGTGCCATCAGTCCCCGGGACACAGATACGCAGTATTTT
TRBD1 | many | TRBJ1-5 | 17 | TRBV7-9 | CASSLATGTGKNQPQHF | TGTGCCAGCAGCTTAGCGACAGGGACCGGAAAGAATCAGCCCCAGCATTTT
- | - | TRBJ2-5 | 12 | TRBV20-1 | CSAVSGTQTQYF | TGCAGTGCAGTCAGTGGCACGCAGACCCAGTACTTC
TRBD1 | - | TRBJ2-7 | 16 | TRBV7-9 | CASSFVSGQGSYEQYF | TGTGCCAGCAGCTTTGTGTCTGGACAGGGCTCCTACGAGCAGTACTTC
- | many | TRBJ1-5 | 16 | TRBV12-3/TRBV12-4 | CASSLAGGVGNQPQHF | TGTGCCAGCAGTTTAGCGGGGGGGGTGGGCAATCAGCCCCAGCATTTT
- | few | TRBJ2-7 | 11 | TRBV28 | CASSLSQDQYF | TGTGCCAGCAGTTTATCCCAGGACCAGTACTTC